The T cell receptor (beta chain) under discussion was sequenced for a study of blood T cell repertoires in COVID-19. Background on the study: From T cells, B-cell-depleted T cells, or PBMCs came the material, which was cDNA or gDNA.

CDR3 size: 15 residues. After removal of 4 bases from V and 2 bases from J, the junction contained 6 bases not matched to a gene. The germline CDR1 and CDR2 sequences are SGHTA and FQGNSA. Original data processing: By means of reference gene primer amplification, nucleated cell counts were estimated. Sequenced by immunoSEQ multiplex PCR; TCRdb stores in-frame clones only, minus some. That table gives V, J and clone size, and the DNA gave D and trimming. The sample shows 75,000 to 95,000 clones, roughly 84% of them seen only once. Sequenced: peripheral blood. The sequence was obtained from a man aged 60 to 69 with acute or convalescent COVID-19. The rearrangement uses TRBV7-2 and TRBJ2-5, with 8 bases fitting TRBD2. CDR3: CASSSRTSPQETQYF. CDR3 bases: TGTGCCAGCAGCTCAAGGACTAGCCCGCAAGAGACCCAGTACTTC.